The clone carrying this T cell receptor beta chain was recorded at least ten times. Antigen unknown. The entry originates in a study of blood T cells in healthy people across ages. Turning to the study itself: Per every two T cells, about one barcoded beta molecule was captured by template switching.

Regarding the study as a whole: A roughly linear fall in TCR beta diversity per million T cells was seen with increasing age.

It was with a sample-barcoded 5' primer and a J-beta primer mix that a second PCR of about 7 to 12 cycles was run. Paired-end reads containing CDR3 totaled no fewer than 3 million for each sample. From the 5' RACE reads, TCRdb called clonotypes with MiXCR, one entry per CDR3 protein. The sample holds hundreds of thousands of distinct CDR3 sequences, approximately 30% seen once. The CDR3 has 13 amino acids. V was trimmed by 6 bases and J by 7 bases, leaving 15 bases between them. CDR1 is SGHTA and CDR2 is FQGNSA in the germline V gene. What was sequenced was blood. The origin of this receptor is a woman aged 80 or over in good health. The rearrangement links TRBV7-2 to TRBJ1-2, with D unclear. The CDR3 DNA is TGTGCCAGCAGTCCCAGGACGTTCGGTGGCTACACCTTC. As protein: CASSPRTFGGYTF.